This T cell receptor beta chain was sequenced during a study of T cells in Graves' hyperthyroidism and ophthalmopathy. Findings and caveats of the study: A 13 V-J model separated ophthalmopathy from stable hyperthyroidism.

TCR beta CDR3 sequences were amplified from RNA transcripts. HTBI primers drove first-round RT-PCR of the TCR CDR3. One entry per CDR3 protein, called by TCRdb with MiXCR from the multiplex PCR reads. The profile covers 600,000 or so distinct CDR3 sequences, with 14% appearing a single time and roughly an eighth taken by the ten largest. This clonotype turned up a few times. Its antigen is as yet unknown. The V and J ends lost 10 bases and 2 bases respectively, with 15 bases between them. Germline V gene sequence: CDR1 MNHNS, CDR2 SASEGT. The CDR3 has 14 residues. Ophthalmopathy patients had moderate-to-severe active disease, CAS ≥3, NOSPECS ≥4, and disease duration under 3 months. In making diagnoses, clinical symptoms, serum thyroxine and TRAb, thyroid ultrasound and orbital computed tomography were all used. The source of the PBMCs was around 10 ml of fresh peripheral blood.

This chain links TRBV6-1 with TRBJ1-5, with a weak D call TRBD1 (6 bases). The sequence was obtained from a woman in her fifties or sixties with Graves' ophthalmopathy. The sequenced sample consisted of blood. The CDR3 spells CATVGGAGNQPQHF. The CDR3 coding sequence is TGTGCCACCGTGGGGGGCGCGGGCAATCAGCCCCAGCATTTT.